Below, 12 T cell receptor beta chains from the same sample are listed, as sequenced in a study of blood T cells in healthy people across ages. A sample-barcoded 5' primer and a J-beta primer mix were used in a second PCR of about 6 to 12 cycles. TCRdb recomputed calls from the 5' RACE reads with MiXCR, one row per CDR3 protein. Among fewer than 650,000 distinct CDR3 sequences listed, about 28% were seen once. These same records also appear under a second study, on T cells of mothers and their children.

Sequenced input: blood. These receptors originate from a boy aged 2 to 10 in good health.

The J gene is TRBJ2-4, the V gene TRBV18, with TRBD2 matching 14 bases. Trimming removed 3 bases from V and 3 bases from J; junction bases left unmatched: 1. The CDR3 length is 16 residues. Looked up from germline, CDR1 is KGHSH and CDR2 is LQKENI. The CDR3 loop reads CASSPGTSGSKNIQYF. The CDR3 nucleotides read TGTGCCAGCTCACCCGGGACTAGCGGGAGCAAAAACATTCAGTACTTC.

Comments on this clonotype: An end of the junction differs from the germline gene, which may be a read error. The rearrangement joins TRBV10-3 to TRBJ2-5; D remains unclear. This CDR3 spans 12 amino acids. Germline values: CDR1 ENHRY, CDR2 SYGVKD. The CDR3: CAIAHNQGTQYF. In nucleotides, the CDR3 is TGTGCCATCGCCCACAACCAAGGGACCCAGTACTTC.

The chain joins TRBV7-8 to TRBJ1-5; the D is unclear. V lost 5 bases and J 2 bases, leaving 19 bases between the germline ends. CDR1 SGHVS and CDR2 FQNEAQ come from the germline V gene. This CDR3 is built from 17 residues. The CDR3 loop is CASSRGRLGSGNQPQHF. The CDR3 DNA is TGTGCCAGCAGCCGAGGGAGGTTGGGGTCGGGCAATCAGCCCCAGCATTTT.

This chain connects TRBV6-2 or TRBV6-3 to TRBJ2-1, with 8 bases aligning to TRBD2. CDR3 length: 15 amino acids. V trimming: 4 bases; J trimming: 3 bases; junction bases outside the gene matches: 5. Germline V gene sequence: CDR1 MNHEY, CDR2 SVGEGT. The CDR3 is CASSSVAGHYNEQFF. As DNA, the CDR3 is TGTGCCAGCAGTTCGGTAGCGGGACACTACAATGAGCAGTTCTTC.

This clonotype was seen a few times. CDR3 sequence (DNA): TGTGCCAGCAGTGAAGCGCTTCTCGGGGGGAACACCGGGGAGCTGTTTTTT. Its translation: CASSEALLGGNTGELFF. The V call is TRBV6-1, the J call TRBJ2-2, with TRBD2 as a possible D gene (6 bases). This CDR3 has 17 amino acids. Trimming stripped 0 bases from V and 1 base from J, with 12 bases between. Looked up from germline, CDR1 is MNHNS and CDR2 is SASEGT.

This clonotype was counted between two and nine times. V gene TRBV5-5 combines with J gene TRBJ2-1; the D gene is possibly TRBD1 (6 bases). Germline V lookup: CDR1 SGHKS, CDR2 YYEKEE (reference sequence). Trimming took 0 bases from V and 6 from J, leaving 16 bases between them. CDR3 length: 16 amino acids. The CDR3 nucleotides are TGTGCCAGCAGCTTGGGGCAGGGGCTGTGGGGCAATGAGCAGTTCTTC. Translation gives CASSLGQGLWGNEQFF.

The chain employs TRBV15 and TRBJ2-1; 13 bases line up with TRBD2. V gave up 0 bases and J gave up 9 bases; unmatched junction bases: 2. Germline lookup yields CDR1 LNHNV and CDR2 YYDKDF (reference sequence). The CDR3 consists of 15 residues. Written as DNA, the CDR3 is TGTGCCACCAGCAGAGATCGACTAGCGGGGGGTGAGCAGTTCTTC. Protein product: CATSRDRLAGGEQFF.

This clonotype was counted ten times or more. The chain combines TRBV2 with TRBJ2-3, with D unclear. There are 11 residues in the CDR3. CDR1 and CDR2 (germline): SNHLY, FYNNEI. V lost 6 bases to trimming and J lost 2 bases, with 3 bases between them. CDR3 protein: CASRSTDTQYF. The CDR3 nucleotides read TGTGCCAGCAGGTCCACAGATACGCAGTATTTT.

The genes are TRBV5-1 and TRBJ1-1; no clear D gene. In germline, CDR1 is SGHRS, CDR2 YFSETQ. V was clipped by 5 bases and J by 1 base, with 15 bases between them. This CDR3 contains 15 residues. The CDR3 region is CASSRPATSNTEAFF. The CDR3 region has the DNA TGCGCCAGCAGTCGGCCGGCTACGTCGAACACTGAAGCTTTCTTT.

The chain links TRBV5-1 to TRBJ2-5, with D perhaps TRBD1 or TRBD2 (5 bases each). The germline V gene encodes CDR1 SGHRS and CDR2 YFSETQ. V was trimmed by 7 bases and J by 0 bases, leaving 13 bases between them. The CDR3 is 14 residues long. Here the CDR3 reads CASYPWGYQETQYF. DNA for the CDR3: TGCGCCAGCTATCCTTGGGGGTACCAAGAGACCCAGTACTTC. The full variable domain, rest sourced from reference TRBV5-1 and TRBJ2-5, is KAGVTQTPRYLIKTRGQQVTLSCSPISGHRSVSWYQQTPGQGLQFLFEYFSETQRNKGNFPGRFSGRQFSNSRSEMNVSTLELGDSALYLCASYPWGYQETQYFGPGTRLLVL.

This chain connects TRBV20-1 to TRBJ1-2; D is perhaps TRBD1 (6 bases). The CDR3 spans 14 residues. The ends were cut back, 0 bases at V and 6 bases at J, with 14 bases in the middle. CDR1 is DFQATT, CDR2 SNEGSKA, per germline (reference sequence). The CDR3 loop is CSARDFLGANGYTF. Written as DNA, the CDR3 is TGCAGTGCTAGAGATTTCTTGGGGGCCAATGGCTACACCTTC.

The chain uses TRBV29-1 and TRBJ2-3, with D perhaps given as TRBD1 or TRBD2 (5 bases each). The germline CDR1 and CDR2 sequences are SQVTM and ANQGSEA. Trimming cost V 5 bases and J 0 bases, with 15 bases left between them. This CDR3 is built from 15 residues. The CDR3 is CSVFPGTGSTDTQYF. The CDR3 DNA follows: TGCAGCGTTTTCCCCGGGACGGGGAGCACAGATACGCAGTATTTT.